These T cell receptor beta chains were read from a single sample in a study of blood T cell repertoires in COVID-19. This table comes from immunoSEQ multiplex PCR, and its TCRdb copy is limited to in-frame clones, with some not included. The data hold approximately 70,000 clones, with 88% observed a single time. Sequenced input: peripheral blood. All receptors derive from a human donor in a cohort sampled during active COVID-19. Each CDR3 is given with its conserved first and last residue. Each record gives: J gene, D gene, V gene, CDR3 DNA, CDR3 protein. A D gene is named only where the DNA matches it firmly.

TRBJ1-4	NA	TRBV24-1	TGTGCCACCAGTGATTCAGCAGGGTCTCGGGAACTGTTTTTT	CATSDSAGSRELFF
TRBJ2-7	TRBD1	TRBV5-6	TGTGCCAGCAGCTCCGGGACAGGGGCCCCCTACGAGCAGTACTTC	CASSSGTGAPYEQYF
TRBJ1-1	TRBD1	TRBV5-1	TGCGCCAGCAGCATAGGGACAGGGAACACTGAAGCTTTCTTT	CASSIGTGNTEAFF
TRBJ2-3	TRBD2	TRBV9	TGTGCCAGCAGCTTCAAAGCGGGGGGGCCTACAGATACGCAGTATTTT	CASSFKAGGPTDTQYF
TRBJ2-7	NA	TRBV27	TGTGCCAGCAGTTCCGGACAGTTTTACGAGCAGTACTTC	CASSSGQFYEQYF
TRBJ2-3	TRBD2	TRBV7-2	TGTGCCAGCAGCTTAGCGGCTAGCGGGGGGGCCATGGATACGCAGTATTTT	CASSLAASGGAMDTQYF
TRBJ1-5	NA	TRBV7-2	TGTGCCAGCAGCCCCCCGGGGAGCAATCAGCCCCAGCATTTT	CASSPPGSNQPQHF
TRBJ1-4	NA	TRBV28	TGTGCCAGCAGTTTAGGGGGCGCAACTAATGAAAAACTGTTTTTT	CASSLGGATNEKLFF
TRBJ1-2	NA	TRBV19	TGTGCCAGTAGCCCTCAGAACTATGGCTACACCTTC	CASSPQNYGYTF
TRBJ1-3	NA	TRBV11-3	TGTGCCAGCAGCTTAGATCCTTCTGGAAACACCATATATTTT	CASSLDPSGNTIYF
TRBJ2-1	TRBD2	TRBV29-1	TGCAGCGCCAATAGAAGAGGGACGATTATAGCGGGGAACAATGAGCAGTTCTTC	CSANRRGTIIAGNNEQFF
TRBJ1-3	NA	TRBV11-2	TGTGCCAGCAGTTCCGTATCGGGTGCTGGAAACACCATATATTTT	CASSSVSGAGNTIYF
TRBJ2-7	TRBD2	TRBV4-1	TGCGCCAGCGCTGTCGGGCGGGGGGTTACCTACGAGCAGTACTTC	CASAVGRGVTYEQYF
TRBJ2-1	TRBD2	TRBV20-1	TGCAGTGCTAGTAAGGCGGGAGTACCCAATGAGCAGTTCTTC	CSASKAGVPNEQFF
TRBJ1-6	NA	TRBV6-1	TGTGCCAGCAGTGAAGGCAGGGTTGATTCACCCCTCCACTTT	CASSEGRVDSPLHF
TRBJ2-7	TRBD2	TRBV11-3	TGTGCCAGCAGCCCGACTAGCGGGAGCTACGAGCAGTACTTC	CASSPTSGSYEQYF
TRBJ2-1	NA	TRBV5-4	TGTGCCAGCAGCGTATCTCAGAACAATGAGCAGTTCTTC	CASSVSQNNEQFF
TRBJ2-1	TRBD2	TRBV9	TGTGCCAGCAGCGTAGGCCTAGCGGGATACGGGAATGAGCAGTTCTTC	CASSVGLAGYGNEQFF
TRBJ2-4	NA	TRBV6-1	TGTGCCAGCAGTGAGAACAGGGCCTTGGGAAACATTCAGTACTTC	CASSENRALGNIQYF
TRBJ2-7	NA	TRBV29-1	TGCAGCGTTGGGTCGGGATCCACCCACGAGCAGTACTTC	CSVGSGSTHEQYF
TRBJ2-7	NA	TRBV30	TGTGCCTGGAGTGTACAGGGAGCGTACGAGCAGTACTTC	CAWSVQGAYEQYF
TRBJ1-1	TRBD1	TRBV6-5	TGTGCCAGCAGTTTTTGGACAGGGGACACTGAAGCTTTCTTT	CASSFWTGDTEAFF
TRBJ2-7	TRBD1	TRBV7-9	TGTGCCAGCAGCTTAGGGGACAGGTTCTACGAGCAGTACTTC	CASSLGDRFYEQYF
TRBJ2-6	TRBD2	TRBV5-4	TGTGCCAGCAGCCAGGGACTAGCGGGAGCGGCAGGGGCCAACGTCCTGACTTTC	CASSQGLAGAAGANVLTF
TRBJ2-4	TRBD1	TRBV19	TGTGCCAGTAGTATAGTAGGGGGCAAGAACATTCAGTACTTC	CASSIVGGKNIQYF
TRBJ2-5	NA	TRBV3-1/TRBV3-2	TGTGCCAGCAGCCGAAGGGGTACCTTCCAGGGGGAGACCCAGTACTTC	CASSRRGTFQGETQYF
TRBJ1-5	NA	TRBV27	TGTGCCAGCAGGGACAAGGGGAACGATAGCAATCAGCCCCAGCATTTT	CASRDKGNDSNQPQHF
TRBJ1-6	NA	TRBV5-1	TGCGCCAGCAGCACCTCAGGGGAATGGAATTCACCCCTCCACTTT	CASSTSGEWNSPLHF
TRBJ2-5	TRBD2	TRBV28	TGTGCCAGCAGCGAGGGACTAGCGGGGATCGAGACCCAGTACTTC	CASSEGLAGIETQYF
TRBJ2-3	TRBD1	TRBV5-3	TGTGCCAGAAGCTTACCCGCTGGGACAGGGTCAGATACGCAGTATTTT	CARSLPAGTGSDTQYF
TRBJ1-1	TRBD1	TRBV5-1	TGCGCCAGCCAGTTACAGGGGGATAAGGCTTTCTTT	CASQLQGDKAFF
TRBJ1-1	TRBD1	TRBV24-1	TGTGCCACCAGTGATTCCAGGACAGGTTGGGGGACTGAAGCTTTCTTT	CATSDSRTGWGTEAFF
TRBJ2-3	TRBD1	TRBV5-6	TGTGCCAGCAGCTTGTGGGGACAGGGGACAGATACGCAGTATTTT	CASSLWGQGTDTQYF
TRBJ1-4	NA	TRBV24-1	TGTGCCACCTCCTCGGGTGCAGGGGCCGGTGAAAAACTGTTTTTT	CATSSGAGAGEKLFF